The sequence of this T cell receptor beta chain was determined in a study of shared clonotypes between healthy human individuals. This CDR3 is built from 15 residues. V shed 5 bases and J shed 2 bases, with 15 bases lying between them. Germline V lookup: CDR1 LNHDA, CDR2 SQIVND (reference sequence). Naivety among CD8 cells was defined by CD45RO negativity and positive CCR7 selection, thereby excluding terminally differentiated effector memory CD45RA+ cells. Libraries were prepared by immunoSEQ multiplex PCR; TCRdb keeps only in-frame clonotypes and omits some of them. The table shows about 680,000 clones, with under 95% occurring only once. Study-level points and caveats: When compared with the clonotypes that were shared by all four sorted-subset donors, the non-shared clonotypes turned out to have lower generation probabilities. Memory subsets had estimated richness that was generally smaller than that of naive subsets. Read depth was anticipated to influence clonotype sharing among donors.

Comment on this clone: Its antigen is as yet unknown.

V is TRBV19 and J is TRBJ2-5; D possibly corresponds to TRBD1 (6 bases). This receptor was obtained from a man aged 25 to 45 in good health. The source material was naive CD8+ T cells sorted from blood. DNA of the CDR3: TGTGCCAGTAGTCCCTACGGGACACCTCAAGAGACCCAGTACTTC. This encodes CASSPYGTPQETQYF. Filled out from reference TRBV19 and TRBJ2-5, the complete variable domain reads DGGITQSPKYLFRKEGQNVTLSCEQNLNHDAMYWYRQDPGQGLRLIYYSQIVNDFQKGDIAEGYSVSREKKESFPLTVTSAQKNPTAFYLCASSPYGTPQETQYFGPGTRLLVL.